Shown below are 9 T cell receptor beta chains from a single sample sequenced in a study of shared clonotypes between healthy human individuals. This table comes from immunoSEQ multiplex PCR, and its TCRdb copy is limited to in-frame clones, with some not included. The sample holds roughly 1.5 million clones, approximately 98% seen once. The sequenced material came from naive CD4+ T cells sorted from blood. The sample's subset: CD45RA+ positively selected. These receptors were taken from a man under 40 in good health.

The chain carries TRBV29-1 and TRBJ1-2; D gene uncertain. Trimming pared 3 bases from V and 5 bases from J, leaving 19 bases between. From germline, CDR1 is SQVTM and CDR2 ANQGSEA. CDR3 size: 15 residues. The chain's CDR3 is CSVDPSASLDYGYTF. CDR3 coding DNA: TGCAGCGTTGACCCCAGCGCCTCACTCGATTATGGCTACACCTTC.

The chain uses TRBV2 and TRBJ2-1; D might be TRBD1 or TRBD2, each matching 7 bases. Per the germline V gene, CDR1 is SNHLY and CDR2 is FYNNEI. V was trimmed by 9 bases and J by 4 bases, leaving 16 bases between them. The CDR3 covers 14 residues. The CDR3 is CASKRDSDYNEQFF. The CDR3 DNA is TGTGCCAGTAAGCGGGACAGCGATTACAATGAGCAGTTCTTC.

J is TRBJ2-1 and V is TRBV5-4; D ambiguous. Germline values: CDR1 SGHNT, CDR2 YYREEE (reference sequence). V gave up 3 bases and J gave up 5 bases, with 9 bases separating them. CDR3 length: 13 amino acids. Here the CDR3 DNA reads TGTGCCAGCAGCTCGACACGCGACAATGAGCAGTTCTTC. Its translation: CASSSTRDNEQFF.

The chain combines TRBV4-2 with TRBJ2-1, with TRBD1 identical over 7 bases. Germline lookup yields CDR1 LGHNA and CDR2 YNFKEQ. This CDR3 region has 16 residues. Trimming took 1 base from V and 1 from J; bases not matched to a gene: 4. The chain's CDR3 is CASSQVTGMSYNEQFF. In nucleotides, the CDR3 is TGTGCCAGCAGCCAAGTGACAGGGATGTCCTACAATGAGCAGTTCTTC.

J is TRBJ1-4 and V is TRBV2, with 7 bases matching TRBD1. CDR3 size: 17 residues. Looked up from germline, CDR1 is SNHLY and CDR2 is FYNNEI. V dropped 4 bases and J dropped 2; count of bases not matched to a gene: 10. CDR3 coding DNA: TGTGCCAGCAGTGTTTTATTCCGACAGGGCACTAATGAAAAACTGTTTTTT. The encoded protein is CASSVLFRQGTNEKLFF.

The J gene is TRBJ2-1, the V gene TRBV6-5, with D possibly being TRBD2 (6 bases). The V gene lost 7 bases and the J gene lost 4 bases, with 14 bases spanning the gap. Germline-derived CDR1 and CDR2 are MNHEY and SVGAGI. The CDR3 sequence is 14 residues long. The CDR3 is CASKLSGYYNEQFF. For the CDR3, the DNA is TGTGCCAGCAAACTTAGCGGCTATTACAATGAGCAGTTCTTC.

The gene calls are TRBV27 and TRBJ1-4, with 11 positions matching TRBD1. The CDR3 loop spans 14 amino acids. CDR1 and CDR2 from the germline V gene are MNHEY and SMNVEV (reference sequence). Losses at the gene ends were 6 bases for V and 7 bases for J; bases not matched to a gene: 4. CDR3 coding DNA: TGTGCCAGCAGGTCCGGGACAGGGGGTGAAAAACTGTTTTTT. It is translated as CASRSGTGGEKLFF.

V usage is TRBV6-5 and J usage is TRBJ1-2; D is ambiguous. Germline V gene sequence: CDR1 MNHEY, CDR2 SVGAGI. The CDR3 extends over 14 amino acids. V was clipped by 2 bases and J by 2 bases, with 9 bases between them. DNA of the CDR3: TGTGCCAGCAGTTACGGACGGGCCAACTATGGCTACACCTTC. As protein: CASSYGRANYGYTF.

The V call is TRBV6-1, the J call TRBJ2-1; TRBD2 might be the D (5 bases). This CDR3 comprises 12 residues. Germline CDR1 is MNHNS and CDR2 is SASEGT. V was cut by 0 bases and J by 14 bases, with 11 bases left in between. The CDR3: CASSEALGKKFF. The CDR3 DNA is TGTGCCAGCAGTGAAGCGCTCGGGAAAAAGTTCTTC.